This T cell receptor (beta chain) was identified in a study of identical twins. TCRdb fed the 5' RACE reads into MiXCR, producing one record per CDR3 protein. The table lists 500,000 or so distinct CDR3 sequences, 12% to 15% of them singletons. The same specimen was also included in a second study, on yellow fever vaccine responses in identical twins.

Sequenced material: CD4+ T cells sorted from blood. The sequence came from a woman aged 18-35 years in good health.

This CDR3 reads CASSRGTSGSGEQFF. The CDR3 nucleotides read TGTGCCAGCAGCAGAGGGACTAGCGGGAGTGGCGAGCAGTTCTTC. This rearrangement joins TRBV11-3 to TRBJ2-1; 14 bases match TRBD2. Germline V CDR1 and CDR2: SGHNT, YENEEA. V lost 5 bases to trimming and J lost 10 bases; unmatched junction nucleotides: 7. The CDR3 sequence is 15 residues long.